This T cell receptor beta chain was sequenced in a study of T cells after yellow fever vaccination. This clonotype was observed a few times. Its specificity is unknown. Whole-study findings and limits: Subsequent booster samples again held most clones from primary vaccination (96% CD4, approximately 85% CD8). Contamination by abundant bulk-population clonotypes could be present in FACS-sorted repertoires.

TCRdb re-called the 5' RACE reads with MiXCR, one entry per CDR3 protein. The repertoire consists of some 550,000 distinct CDR3 sequences, with approximately 21% occurring once and the leading ten covering 14%. CDR1 and CDR2 from the germline V gene are SEHNR and FQNEAQ (reference sequence). The junction had 13 bases not matched to a gene; V was cut back by 10 bases and J by 5 bases. The CDR3 covers 15 residues. The chain couples TRBV7-9 to TRBJ2-3; the match to TRBD1 covers 9 bases. Sequencing used PBMCs, obtained 15 days after the yellow fever booster vaccination. The sequence came from a man aged 30 to 45 who received the YFV17D yellow fever vaccine. The CDR3 is CAIGTGTGNGDTQYF. CDR3 DNA sequence: TGTGCCATCGGCACCGGGACAGGGAATGGAGATACGCAGTATTTT.